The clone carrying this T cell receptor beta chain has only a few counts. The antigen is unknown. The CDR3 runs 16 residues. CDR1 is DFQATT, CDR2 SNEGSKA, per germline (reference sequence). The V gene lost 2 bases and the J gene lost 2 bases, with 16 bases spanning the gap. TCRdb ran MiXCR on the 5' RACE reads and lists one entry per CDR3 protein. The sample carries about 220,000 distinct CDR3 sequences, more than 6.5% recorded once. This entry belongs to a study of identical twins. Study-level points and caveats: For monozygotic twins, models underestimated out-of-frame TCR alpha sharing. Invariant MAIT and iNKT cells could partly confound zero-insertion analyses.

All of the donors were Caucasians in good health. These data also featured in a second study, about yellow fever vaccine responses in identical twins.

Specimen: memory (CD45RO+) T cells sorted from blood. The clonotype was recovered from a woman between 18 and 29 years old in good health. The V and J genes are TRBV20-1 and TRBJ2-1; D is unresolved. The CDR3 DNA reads TGCAGTGCTAGACCCGTCTGGTTTATCGCCTACAATGAGCAGTTCTTC. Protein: CSARPVWFIAYNEQFF.